Presented here are 16 T cell receptor beta chains from one specimen sequenced in a study of molecular identifiers for immune sequencing clone quantification. Via MiXCR, TCRdb re-called the PCR reads, giving one row per CDR3 protein. The sample has approximately 670,000 distinct CDR3 sequences; about 20% are singletons. Sequencing input: naive CD8+ T cells from blood, with Jurkat cell RNA spiked in. Subset: FACS-sorted CD8+CD4-CCR7+CD45RA+ naive T cells. Receptor source: a human donor in good health. Some libraries in this study had Jurkat cell RNA spiked in.

This clonotype was recorded many times. The chain is built from TRBV4-2 and TRBJ2-7, with D possibly matching TRBD2 (5 bases). V lost 1 base to trimming and J lost 4 bases, with 17 bases between them. From germline, CDR1 is LGHNA and CDR2 YNFKEQ. This CDR3 has 16 amino acids. The CDR3, as DNA: TGTGCCAGCAGCCAAGTTGTAACTAGTTCGTCGTACGAGCAGTACTTC. Its protein is CASSQVVTSSSYEQYF.

There are many counts of this clonotype. The chain is built from TRBV5-1 and TRBJ2-5, with 8 positions matching TRBD1. The V gene end was trimmed by 0 bases and the J gene end by 6 bases; junction bases not matched to a gene: 4. The CDR3 runs to 14 residues. Germline-derived CDR1 and CDR2 are SGHRS and YFSETQ. CDR3 amino acids: CASSLGTGLKTQYF. The CDR3 nucleotides read TGCGCCAGCAGCTTGGGGACAGGGTTAAAGACCCAGTACTTC.

The chain recombines TRBV4-1 with TRBJ2-5; 8 bases are shared with TRBD2. The germline CDR1 and CDR2 sequences are MGHRA and YSYEKL. J was trimmed by 3 bases and V by 1 base; bases with no gene match: 4. CDR3 size: 15 residues. Here the CDR3 reads CASSQAGTREETQYF. The DNA for the CDR3 is TGCGCCAGCAGCCAAGCCGGGACTAGGGAAGAGACCCAGTACTTC.

This clonotype was found a few times. CDR3 sequence reads: CASSELTGSYEQYF. Here the CDR3 DNA reads TGCGCCAGCAGTGAATTGACGGGCTCCTACGAGCAGTACTTC. The genes are TRBV10-1 and TRBJ2-7; D is unresolved. This CDR3 has 14 amino acids. Per germline, CDR1 WNHNN and CDR2 SYGVQD (reference sequence). V shed 3 bases and J shed 0 bases, with 9 bases lying between them.

Notes on this clonotype: A clone one base away is much larger, so this may be a read error. This chain uses TRBV7-9 with TRBJ2-7; the D gene is possibly TRBD1 (6 bases). Germline loops: CDR1 SEHNR, CDR2 FQNEAQ (reference sequence). The CDR3 loop spans 12 amino acids. The CDR3 reads CASSPRGNEPYF. Here the CDR3 DNA reads TGTGCCAGCAGCCCCAGGGGTAACGAGCCGTACTTC.

Comments on this clonotype: It may be a read error: a sequence one base away is much more abundant. The chain has TRBV5-6 and TRBJ2-5, with D uncertain. The CDR3 contains 15 residues. The V gene lost 0 bases and the J gene lost 7 bases, with 16 bases spanning the gap. Germline CDR1 and CDR2: SGHDT and YYEEEE. The CDR3: CASSLVTAVGGTQYF. CDR3 nucleotide sequence: TGTGCCAGCAGCTTGGTTACGGCGGTCGGCGGGACCCAGTACTTC.

This clonotype has only a few counts. This chain connects TRBV6-2 or TRBV6-3 to TRBJ2-7; 8 positions match TRBD1. This CDR3 contains 16 residues. Germline trimming cut 5 bases from V and 2 bases from J; bases unmatched to any gene: 11. The germline V gene has CDR1 MNHEY and CDR2 SVGEGT. CDR3 coding DNA: TGTGCCAGCAGTGCCCGACAGGGGATTTTCACCTACGAGCAGTACTTC. It translates to CASSARQGIFTYEQYF.

This clonotype came up many times. The rearrangement links TRBV6-2 or TRBV6-3 to TRBJ2-3; 7 bases fit TRBD1. Germline loops: CDR1 MNHEY, CDR2 SVGEGT. The CDR3 loop spans 17 amino acids. V shed 6 bases, J shed 5 bases, and the junction held 17 bases outside the gene matches. CDR3: CASSYRGLGLAGDTQYF. The CDR3 bases are TGTGCCAGCAGCTACAGGGGTCTTGGCCTAGCCGGAGATACGCAGTATTTT.

This clonotype appeared a few times. J is TRBJ1-2 and V is TRBV7-6; no clear D. The V end lost 4 bases, the J end lost 2 bases, and 20 bases lay between the germline ends. The CDR3 is 17 residues long. Germline CDR1 SGHVS, CDR2 FNYEAQ. This CDR3 is CASSSGLENKVNYGYTF. The CDR3 bases are TGTGCCAGCAGCTCCGGCTTAGAAAATAAAGTCAACTATGGCTACACCTTC. Filled out from reference TRBV7-6 and TRBJ1-2, the complete variable domain reads GAGVSQSPRYKVTKRGQDVALRCDPISGHVSLYWYRQALGQGPEFLTYFNYEAQQDKSGLPNDRFSAERPEGSISTLTIQRTEQRDSAMYRCASSSGLENKVNYGYTFGSGTRLTVV.

This clonotype has a handful of counts. The chain links TRBV19 to TRBJ2-7; D is unclear. The germline V gene has CDR1 LNHDA and CDR2 SQIVND (reference sequence). The CDR3 contains 13 residues. Trimming took 0 bases from V and 2 from J, leaving 5 bases between them. The CDR3 protein is CASSIDHPYEQYF. CDR3 sequence (DNA): TGTGCCAGTAGTATAGATCACCCCTACGAGCAGTACTTC.

This clonotype was detected ten times or more. V and J are TRBV20-1 and TRBJ2-1; possibly TRBD2 for D (5 bases). The CDR3 is 11 amino acids. Germline CDR1 and CDR2: DFQATT and SNEGSKA (reference sequence). V was trimmed by 8 bases and J by 5 bases, leaving 10 bases between them. CDR3 in amino acids: CSPPRDNEQFF. Here the CDR3 DNA reads TGCAGTCCCCCGAGGGACAATGAGCAGTTCTTC.

This clonotype was recorded at least ten times. J is TRBJ1-2 and V is TRBV19, with a weak D call TRBD1 (5 bases). The ends were cut back, 5 bases at V and 4 bases at J, with 11 bases in the middle. This CDR3 region has 13 residues. Looked up from germline, CDR1 is LNHDA and CDR2 is SQIVND (reference sequence). The CDR3 sequence: CASSAGRVYGYTF. Written as DNA, the CDR3 is TGTGCCAGTAGTGCGGGCAGGGTCTATGGCTACACCTTC.

This clonotype was observed many times. This chain connects TRBV28 to TRBJ2-3; no clear D. CDR1 and CDR2 from the germline V gene are MDHEN and SYDVKM. The CDR3 loop spans 14 amino acids. The V end lost 2 bases, the J end lost 6 bases, and 12 bases lay between the germline ends. In DNA, the CDR3 is TGTGCCAGCAGTTTACCCTCCGCGGCGGATACGCAGTATTTT. Translation: CASSLPSAADTQYF.

At least ten counts were recorded for this clonotype. J is TRBJ1-1 and V is TRBV4-1; no reliable D call. Germline V lookup: CDR1 MGHRA, CDR2 YSYEKL. V gave up 4 bases and J gave up 0 bases, with 9 bases separating them. This CDR3 spans 14 amino acids. The CDR3 loop is CASSLTLVNTEAFF. The CDR3 DNA is TGCGCCAGCAGCCTGACTCTTGTGAACACTGAAGCTTTCTTT.

In its sample, this clonotype was seen a few times. Compared with germline, one end of the junction differs, possibly owing to a read error. V is TRBV12-3 or TRBV12-4 and J is TRBJ2-1; D not resolved. There are 15 residues in the CDR3. The CDR3: CASSSSETPYNEQLF. The DNA of the CDR3 is TGTGCCAGCAGTTCCAGCGAGACACCCTACAATGAGCAGCTCTTC.

The chain is built from TRBV4-3 and TRBJ2-1; D is uncertain. Trimming left V 4 bases short and J 1 base short, with 11 bases between. This CDR3 is built from 15 residues. Germline V lookup: CDR1 LGHNA, CDR2 YSLEER. CDR3 amino acids: CASSPEIFSYNEQFF. DNA for the CDR3: TGCGCCAGCAGCCCGGAGATTTTTTCCTACAATGAGCAGTTCTTC.